The entry below describes one T cell receptor beta chain. As yet, its antigen is unknown. The missing CDR3 end, 3 residues past where the read stops, is filled in from the germline J gene. The data originate from a study of T cell clonality in common variable immunodeficiency. Patients and controls were mostly of Caucasian heritage. Replacement immunoglobulin had been given to every CVID subject for at least one year. The protocol was immunoSEQ multiplex PCR, while the TCRdb copy is restricted to in-frame clones and leaves out a portion. This listing includes some 16,000 clones. Germline loops: CDR1 SNHLY, CDR2 FYNNEI. The CDR3 runs 14 residues. Between the trimmed V and J ends, which lost 5 bases and 3 bases, there was a span of 14 bases. Study-level results: TCRbeta clonality was increased in CVID versus healthy controls. Reportedly, TCR beta sequences from common variable immunodeficiency showed fewer deletions and N-nucleotide insertions.

Sequencing was done on a sample of peripheral blood mononuclear cells. This TCR derives from a human donor with common variable immunodeficiency. The rearrangement joins TRBV2 to TRBJ2-7; TRBD1 might be the D (8 bases). Here the CDR3 reads CASSSTGGVYEQYF. Incomplete CDR3 DNA: TGTGCCAGCAGTTCAACAGGGGGGGTCTACGAG.